This passage covers 4 T cell receptor beta chains from one sample sequenced in a study of blood T cell repertoires in COVID-19. Measured with immunoSEQ multiplex PCR; TCRdb has only the in-frame clones, and not every one. The sample has 150,000 to 200,000 clones, 80% to 90% seen once. Input material: peripheral blood. The receptors derive from a woman aged 70-85 years who had recovered from COVID-19.

The chain combines TRBV4-2 with TRBJ1-1; D might be TRBD1 (5 bases). Germline CDR1 is LGHNA and CDR2 is YNFKEQ. The CDR3 sequence is 14 residues long. Trimming left V 2 bases short and J 4 bases short, with 11 bases between. The CDR3 coding sequence is TGTGCCAGCAGCCAATTCTCGGGGGGCACTGAAGCTTTCTTT. Its translation is CASSQFSGGTEAFF.

The rearrangement links TRBV3-1 (or the pseudogene TRBV3-2) to TRBJ1-5; TRBD1 matches at 11 bases. CDR3 length: 14 residues. Germline loops: CDR1 LGHDT, CDR2 YNNKEL (reference sequence). J lost 6 bases, V lost 3 bases, and 1 base had no gene match. The CDR3 here is CASSQGQGGQPQHF. The CDR3 DNA sequence: TGTGCCAGCAGCCAGGGACAGGGGGGTCAGCCCCAGCATTTT.

The chain links TRBV5-1 to TRBJ2-1, with D perhaps TRBD2 (6 bases). Per germline, CDR1 SGHRS and CDR2 YFSETQ. CDR3 length: 15 amino acids. The V and J ends lost 4 bases and 8 bases respectively, with 19 bases between them. In DNA, the CDR3 is TGCGCCAGCAGCCTCCTGGGCCCTCGGAGGGATGAGCAGTTCTTC. It codes for CASSLLGPRRDEQFF.

The chain has TRBV19 and TRBJ2-7, with TRBD1 as a possible D gene (5 bases). CDR1 and CDR2 from the germline V gene are LNHDA and SQIVND (reference sequence). The CDR3 runs to 15 residues. V was shortened by 3 bases and J by 1 base, with 13 bases between the two germline ends. Written as DNA, the CDR3 is TGTGCCAGTAGTATCGGGTCAGGGCGGTCCTACGAGCAGTACTTC. It encodes CASSIGSGRSYEQYF.